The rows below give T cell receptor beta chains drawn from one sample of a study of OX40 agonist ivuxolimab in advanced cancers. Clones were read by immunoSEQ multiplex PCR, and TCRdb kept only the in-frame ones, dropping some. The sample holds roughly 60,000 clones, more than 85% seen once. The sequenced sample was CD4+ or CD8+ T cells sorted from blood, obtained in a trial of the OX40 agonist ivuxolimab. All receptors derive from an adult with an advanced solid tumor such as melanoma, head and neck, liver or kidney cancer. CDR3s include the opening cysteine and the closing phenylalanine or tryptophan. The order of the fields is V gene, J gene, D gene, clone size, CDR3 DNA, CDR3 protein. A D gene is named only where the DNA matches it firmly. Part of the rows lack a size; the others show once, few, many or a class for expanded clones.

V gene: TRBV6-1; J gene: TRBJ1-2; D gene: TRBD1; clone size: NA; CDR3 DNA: TGTGCCAGCAGTGGGGAGGACAGGGTTGGCTACACCTTC; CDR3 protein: CASSGEDRVGYTF
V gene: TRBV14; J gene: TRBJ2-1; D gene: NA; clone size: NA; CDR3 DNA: TGTGCCAGCAGCCAAGTGGGGCAGGGTTTCTACAATGAGCAGTTCTTC; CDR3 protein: CASSQVGQGFYNEQFF
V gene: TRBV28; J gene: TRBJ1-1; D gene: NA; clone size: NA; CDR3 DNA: TGTGCCAGCAGTCTAGTAGGTGGGGGAGCTTTCTTT; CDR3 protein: CASSLVGGGAFF
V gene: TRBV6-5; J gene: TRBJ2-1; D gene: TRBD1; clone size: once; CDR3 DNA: TGTGCCAGCAGCTTCGACAGGGAATGGGGTGAGCAGTTCTTC; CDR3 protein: CASSFDREWGEQFF
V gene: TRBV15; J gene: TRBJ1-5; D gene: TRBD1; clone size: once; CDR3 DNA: TGTGCCACCAGCAGAGCCAGGGGGAGTCCCCAGCATTTT; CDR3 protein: CATSRARGSPQHF
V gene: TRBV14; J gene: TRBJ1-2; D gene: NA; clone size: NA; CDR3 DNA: TGTGCCAGCAGCCAAGACGTAGGAGGTTACTATGGCTACACCTTC; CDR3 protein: CASSQDVGGYYGYTF
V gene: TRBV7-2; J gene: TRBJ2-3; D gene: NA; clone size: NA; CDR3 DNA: TGTGCCAGCAGCGTCCGAACGCAGTATTTT; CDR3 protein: CASSVRTQYF
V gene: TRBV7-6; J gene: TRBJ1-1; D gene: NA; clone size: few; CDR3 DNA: TGTGCCAGCAGCTTAGATGGCAGGGGCACTGAAGCTTTCTTT; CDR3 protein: CASSLDGRGTEAFF
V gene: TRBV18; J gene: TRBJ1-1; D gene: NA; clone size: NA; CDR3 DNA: TGTGCCAGCTCACCAGGTCGGGACACTGAAGCTTTCTTT; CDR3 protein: CASSPGRDTEAFF
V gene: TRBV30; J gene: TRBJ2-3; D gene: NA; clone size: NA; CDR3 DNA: TGTGCCTGGACAGGGGATCGGGATACGCAGTATTTT; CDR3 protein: CAWTGDRDTQYF
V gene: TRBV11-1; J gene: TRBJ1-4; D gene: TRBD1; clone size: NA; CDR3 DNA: TGTGCCAGCAGTCCACGACAGGGAGATGAAAAACTGTTTTTT; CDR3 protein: CASSPRQGDEKLFF
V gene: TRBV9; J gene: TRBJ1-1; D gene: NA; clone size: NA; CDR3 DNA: TGTGCCAGCAGCTCAGGCTTCATGAACACTGAAGCTTTCTTT; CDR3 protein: CASSSGFMNTEAFF
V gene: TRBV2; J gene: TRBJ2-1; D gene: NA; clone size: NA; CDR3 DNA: TGTGCCAGCAGTGGAAGACTACCTACAAGACCGATCGAGCAGTTCTTC; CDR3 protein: CASSGRLPTRPIEQFF
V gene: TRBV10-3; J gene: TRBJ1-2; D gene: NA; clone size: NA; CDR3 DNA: TGTGCCGTCTCAGGTCTGGACTATGGCTACACCTTC; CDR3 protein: CAVSGLDYGYTF
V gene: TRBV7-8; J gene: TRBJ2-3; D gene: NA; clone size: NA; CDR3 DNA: TGTGCCAGCAGCCTTGGCAGCCAGCGAGATACGCAGTATTTT; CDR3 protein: CASSLGSQRDTQYF